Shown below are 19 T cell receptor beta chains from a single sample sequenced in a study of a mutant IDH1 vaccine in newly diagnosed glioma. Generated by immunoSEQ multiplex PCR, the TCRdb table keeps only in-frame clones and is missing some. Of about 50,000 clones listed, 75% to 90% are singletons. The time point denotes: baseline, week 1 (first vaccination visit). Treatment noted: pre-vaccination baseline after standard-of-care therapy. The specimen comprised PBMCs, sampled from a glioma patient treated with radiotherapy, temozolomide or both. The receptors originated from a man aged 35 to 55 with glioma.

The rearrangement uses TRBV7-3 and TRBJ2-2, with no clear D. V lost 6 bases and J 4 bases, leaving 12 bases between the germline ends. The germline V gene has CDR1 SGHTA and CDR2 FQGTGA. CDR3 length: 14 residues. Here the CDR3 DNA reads TGTGCCAGCAGATCGGGTCCCGGCACCGGGGAGCTGTTTTTT. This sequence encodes CASRSGPGTGELFF.

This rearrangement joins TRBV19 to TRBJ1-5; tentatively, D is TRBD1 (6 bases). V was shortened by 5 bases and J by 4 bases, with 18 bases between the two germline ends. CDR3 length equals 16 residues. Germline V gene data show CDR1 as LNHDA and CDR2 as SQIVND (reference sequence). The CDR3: CASSRRASGVNQPQHF. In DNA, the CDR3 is TGTGCCAGTAGTCGACGGGCTTCAGGGGTAAATCAGCCCCAGCATTTT.

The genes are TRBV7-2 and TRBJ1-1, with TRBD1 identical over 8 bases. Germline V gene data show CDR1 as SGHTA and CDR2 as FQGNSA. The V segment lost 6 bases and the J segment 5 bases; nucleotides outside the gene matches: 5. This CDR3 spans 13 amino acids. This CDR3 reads CASRTQGATEAFF. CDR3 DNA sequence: TGTGCCAGCAGGACCCAGGGGGCGACTGAAGCTTTCTTT.

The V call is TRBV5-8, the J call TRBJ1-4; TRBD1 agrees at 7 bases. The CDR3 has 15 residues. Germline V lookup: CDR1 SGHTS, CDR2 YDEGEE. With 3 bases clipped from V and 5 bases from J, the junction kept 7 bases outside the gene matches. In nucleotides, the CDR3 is TGTGCCAGCAGCTCGGGACAGCGCATAAATGAAAAACTGTTTTTT. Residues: CASSSGQRINEKLFF.

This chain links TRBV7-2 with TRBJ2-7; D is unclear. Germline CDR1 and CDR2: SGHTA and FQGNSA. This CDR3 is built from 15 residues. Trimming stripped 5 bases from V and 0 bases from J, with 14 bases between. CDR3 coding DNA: TGTGCCAGCAGCGCCGGGCTCATTATCTCCTACGAGCAGTACTTC. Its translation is CASSAGLIISYEQYF.

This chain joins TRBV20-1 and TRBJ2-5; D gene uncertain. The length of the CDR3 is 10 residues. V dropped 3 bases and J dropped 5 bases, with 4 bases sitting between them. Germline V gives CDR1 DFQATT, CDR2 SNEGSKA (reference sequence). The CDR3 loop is CSARQETQYF. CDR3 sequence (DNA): TGCAGTGCTAGGCAGGAGACCCAGTACTTC.

The CDR3 DNA reads as TGTGCCAGCAAGGCGGAGGGAGGGAATCAGCCCCAGCATTTT. Translating gives CASKAEGGNQPQHF. The chain joins TRBV6-6 to TRBJ1-5; no definite D call. V lost 7 bases and J lost 4, with 14 bases in between. Germline values: CDR1 MNHNY, CDR2 SVGAGI (reference sequence). CDR3 size: 14 residues.

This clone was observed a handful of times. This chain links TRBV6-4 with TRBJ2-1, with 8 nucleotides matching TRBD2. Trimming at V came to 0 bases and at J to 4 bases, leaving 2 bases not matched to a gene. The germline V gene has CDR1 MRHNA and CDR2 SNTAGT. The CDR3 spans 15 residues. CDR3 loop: CASSDSTGGYNEQFF. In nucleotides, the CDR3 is TGTGCCAGCAGTGACTCTACGGGAGGGTACAATGAGCAGTTCTTC.

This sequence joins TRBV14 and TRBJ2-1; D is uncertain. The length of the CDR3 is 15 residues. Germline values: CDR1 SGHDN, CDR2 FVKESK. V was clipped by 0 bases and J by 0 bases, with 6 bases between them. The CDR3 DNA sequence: TGTGCCAGCAGCCAAGAAGTCCTCTCCTACAATGAGCAGTTCTTC. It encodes CASSQEVLSYNEQFF.

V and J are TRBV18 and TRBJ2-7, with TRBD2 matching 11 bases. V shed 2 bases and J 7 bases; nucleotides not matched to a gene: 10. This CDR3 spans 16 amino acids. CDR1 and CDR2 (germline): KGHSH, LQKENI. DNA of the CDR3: TGTGCCAGCTCACCAAACCCTTTAGCGGGAGGGGGTGAGCAGTACTTC. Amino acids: CASSPNPLAGGGEQYF.

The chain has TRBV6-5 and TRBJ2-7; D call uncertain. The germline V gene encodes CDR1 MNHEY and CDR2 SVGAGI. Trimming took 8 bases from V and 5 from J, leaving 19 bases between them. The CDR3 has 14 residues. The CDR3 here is CASQSNRGPHEQYF. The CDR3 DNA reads TGTGCCAGCCAATCCAACCGTGGACCCCACGAGCAGTACTTC.

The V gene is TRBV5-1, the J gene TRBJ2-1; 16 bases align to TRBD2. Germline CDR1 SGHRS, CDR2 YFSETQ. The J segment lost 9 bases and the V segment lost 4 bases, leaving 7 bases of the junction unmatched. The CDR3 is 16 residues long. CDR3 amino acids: CASSIGTSGRAGEQFF. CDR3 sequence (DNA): TGCGCCAGCAGCATAGGGACTAGCGGGAGGGCAGGTGAGCAGTTCTTC.

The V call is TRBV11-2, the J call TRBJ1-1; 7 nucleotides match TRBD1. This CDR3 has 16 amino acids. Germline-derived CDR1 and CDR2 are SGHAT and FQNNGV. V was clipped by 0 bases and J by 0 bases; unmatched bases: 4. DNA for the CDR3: TGTGCCAGCAGCTTAGAATGGGGACAGATGAACACTGAAGCTTTCTTT. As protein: CASSLEWGQMNTEAFF. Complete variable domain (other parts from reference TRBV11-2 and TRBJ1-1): EAGVAQSPRYKIIEKRQSVAFWCNPISGHATLYWYQQILGQGPKLLIQFQNNGVVDDSQLPKDRFSAERLKGVDSTLKIQPAKLEDSAVYLCASSLEWGQMNTEAFFGQGTRLTVV.

The CDR3 DNA reads as TGTGCCAGCAGTTCTAACTATGGCTACACCTTC. Its protein is CASSSNYGYTF. The chain links TRBV28 to TRBJ1-2; no firm D call. V was shortened by 4 bases and J by 0 bases, with 0 bases between the two germline ends. Per the germline V gene, CDR1 is MDHEN and CDR2 is SYDVKM. This CDR3 has 11 residues.

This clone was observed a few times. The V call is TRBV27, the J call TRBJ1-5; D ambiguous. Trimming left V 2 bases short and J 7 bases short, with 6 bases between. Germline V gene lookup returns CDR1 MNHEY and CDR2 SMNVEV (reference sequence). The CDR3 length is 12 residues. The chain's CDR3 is CASSLVGQPQHF. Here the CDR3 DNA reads TGTGCCAGCAGTTTAGTCGGCCAGCCCCAGCATTTT.

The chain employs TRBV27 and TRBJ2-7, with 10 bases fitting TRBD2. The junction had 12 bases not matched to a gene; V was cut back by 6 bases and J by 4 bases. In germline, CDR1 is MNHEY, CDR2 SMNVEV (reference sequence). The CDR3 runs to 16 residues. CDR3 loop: CASSSRVASGRYEQYF. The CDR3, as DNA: TGTGCCAGCAGCTCCAGGGTGGCTAGCGGGAGATACGAGCAGTACTTC.

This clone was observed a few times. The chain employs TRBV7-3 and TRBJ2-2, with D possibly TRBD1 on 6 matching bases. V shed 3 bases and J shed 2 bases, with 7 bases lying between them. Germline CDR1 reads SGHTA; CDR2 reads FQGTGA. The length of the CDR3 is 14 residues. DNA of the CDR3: TGTGCCAGCAGCTTGGGACAAAACACCGGGGAGCTGTTTTTT. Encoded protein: CASSLGQNTGELFF.

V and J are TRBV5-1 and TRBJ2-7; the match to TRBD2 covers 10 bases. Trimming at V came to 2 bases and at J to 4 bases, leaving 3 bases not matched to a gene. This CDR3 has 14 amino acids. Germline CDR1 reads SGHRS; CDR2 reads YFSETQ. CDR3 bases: TGCGCCAGCAGCTTTAGGACTAGCGGTTACGAGCAGTACTTC. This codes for CASSFRTSGYEQYF.

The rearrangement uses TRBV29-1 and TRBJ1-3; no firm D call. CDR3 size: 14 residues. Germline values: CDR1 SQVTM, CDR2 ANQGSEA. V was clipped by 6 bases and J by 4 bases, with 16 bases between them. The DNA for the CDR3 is TGCAGCGTATCAAAAGGGTATCCGGGAAACACCATATATTTT. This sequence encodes CSVSKGYPGNTIYF.